The 24 T cell receptor beta chains in this list originate from one sample, sequenced in a study of T cell responses to AZD1222 COVID-19 vaccine. TCRdb keeps only in-frame clones here, not all; method: immunoSEQ multiplex PCR. The table lists approximately 110,000 clones, roughly 91% of them singletons. The source material was peripheral blood, sampled on day 0 of AZD1222 vaccination. Every receptor here comes from an adult in good health.

This clone was seen a handful of times. This rearrangement joins TRBV4-1 to TRBJ2-7; TRBD1 matches at 11 bases. The germline CDR1 and CDR2 sequences are MGHRA and YSYEKL. Trimming at V came to 0 bases and at J to 5 bases, leaving 3 bases not matched to a gene. The CDR3 is made up of 15 amino acids. Here the CDR3 reads CASSQDGQGADEQYF. The CDR3 DNA is TGCGCCAGCAGCCAAGATGGACAGGGGGCGGACGAGCAGTACTTC.

CDR3 loop: CATPKGILNTGELFF. CDR3 DNA sequence: TGTGCCACCCCTAAGGGGATCCTGAACACCGGGGAGCTGTTTTTT. J is TRBJ2-2 and V is TRBV6-5; TRBD1 is a possible D gene (5 bases). The CDR3 covers 15 residues. The germline CDR1 and CDR2 sequences are MNHEY and SVGAGI. V lost 10 bases to trimming and J lost 1 base, with 16 bases between them.

The chain links TRBV6-5 to TRBJ1-6; possible D gene TRBD1, 5 bases. The CDR3 is 13 amino acids. Trimming removed 6 bases from V and 7 bases from J, with 10 bases in between. Germline loops: CDR1 MNHEY, CDR2 SVGAGI. The CDR3 here is CASSQGWNSPLHF. The CDR3 bases are TGTGCCAGCAGCCAGGGTTGGAATTCACCCCTCCACTTT.

The chain links TRBV4-2 to TRBJ2-1; 10 bases line up with TRBD2. V trimming: 5 bases; J trimming: 4 bases; junction bases outside the gene matches: 5. This CDR3 region has 15 residues. Germline V gene data show CDR1 as LGHNA and CDR2 as YNFKEQ. CDR3 DNA: TGTGCCAGCAGCTCGCTAGCGGGGGCTTACAATGAGCAGTTCTTC. It translates to CASSSLAGAYNEQFF.

This chain uses TRBV4-1 with TRBJ1-4, with 7 bases fitting TRBD1. The germline V gene has CDR1 MGHRA and CDR2 YSYEKL. This CDR3 comprises 16 residues. Losses at the gene ends were 1 base for V and 0 bases for J; bases not matched to a gene: 2. The CDR3 sequence: CASSQGTGATNEKLFF. The CDR3 region has the DNA TGCGCCAGCAGCCAAGGAACAGGGGCAACTAATGAAAAACTGTTTTTT.

The V gene is TRBV2, the J gene TRBJ2-3; D is undetermined. The CDR3 extends over 12 amino acids. CDR1 is SNHLY and CDR2 is FYNNEI in the germline V gene. V was trimmed by 2 bases and J by 4 bases, leaving 4 bases between them. The CDR3 reads CASSETSDTQYF. CDR3 sequence (DNA): TGTGCCAGCAGTGAAACCTCAGATACGCAGTATTTT.

The chain carries TRBV3-1 (or the pseudogene TRBV3-2) and TRBJ2-1; D is unresolved. V was pared by 1 base and J by 3 bases, with 16 bases between. Germline V gives CDR1 LGHDT, CDR2 YNNKEL (reference sequence). The CDR3 covers 17 residues. The CDR3 sequence: CASSQGDFSPYYNEQFF. CDR3 DNA: TGTGCCAGCAGCCAAGGTGACTTTTCCCCCTACTACAATGAGCAGTTCTTC.

This chain joins TRBV6-5 and TRBJ1-6; perhaps TRBD1 as D (6 bases). Germline assignment: CDR1 MNHEY and CDR2 SVGAGI. This CDR3 is built from 15 residues. V was shortened by 7 bases and J by 2 bases, with 12 bases between the two germline ends. Here the CDR3 DNA reads TGTGCCAGCACTATTGGACAGACCTATAATTCACCCCTCCACTTT. This encodes CASTIGQTYNSPLHF.

This clone has more than one count but fewer than ten. The chain joins TRBV3-1 (or the pseudogene TRBV3-2) to TRBJ2-6; D gene uncertain. The V end was cut by 1 base, the J end by 0 bases, with 4 bases between. The CDR3 is 15 residues long. The germline V gene encodes CDR1 LGHDT and CDR2 YNNKEL (reference sequence). The CDR3 here is CASSQVLSGANVLTF. In DNA, the CDR3 is TGTGCCAGCAGCCAAGTCCTCTCTGGGGCCAACGTCCTGACTTTC.

V and J are TRBV7-2 and TRBJ2-7; D is tentatively TRBD1 or TRBD2 (6 bases each). Deletions cut 3 bases from V and 0 bases from J, with 12 bases between. The germline V gene encodes CDR1 SGHTA and CDR2 FQGNSA. The CDR3 has 15 residues. The CDR3 nucleotides are TGTGCCAGCAGCTTTGTCCGGGGGCCCTCCTACGAGCAGTACTTC. Translating gives CASSFVRGPSYEQYF.

The chain carries TRBV5-1 and TRBJ1-1; weak D call: TRBD1 (6 bases). CDR3 length: 15 amino acids. The germline CDR1 and CDR2 sequences are SGHRS and YFSETQ. Between the trimmed V and J ends, which lost 0 bases and 5 bases, there was a span of 14 bases. The CDR3 region has the DNA TGCGCCAGCAGCTTGGGGGTCACAGGGAATACTGAAGCTTTCTTT. It codes for CASSLGVTGNTEAFF.

V gene TRBV2 combines with J gene TRBJ2-5; D not certain. The V end was cut by 2 bases, the J end by 1 base, with 11 bases between. The V gene's germline CDR1 is SNHLY and CDR2 FYNNEI. The CDR3 sequence is 15 residues long. The CDR3 DNA reads TGTGCCAGCAGTGAACGACGGATAAGCCAAGAGACCCAGTACTTC. Residues: CASSERRISQETQYF.

The V and J genes are TRBV10-3 and TRBJ2-3; 7 bases match TRBD1. The germline CDR1 and CDR2 sequences are ENHRY and SYGVKD. Unmatched junction bases numbered 3, after V lost 3 bases and J lost 0 bases. The CDR3 is made up of 15 amino acids. CDR3 bases: TGTGCCATCAGTGACCAGGGGGTCAGCACAGATACGCAGTATTTT. As protein: CAISDQGVSTDTQYF.

This chain joins TRBV5-1 and TRBJ1-2, with D uncertain. The CDR3 sequence is 16 residues long. Per the germline V gene, CDR1 is SGHRS and CDR2 is YFSETQ. V lost 6 bases to trimming and J lost 1 base, with 19 bases between them. For the CDR3, the DNA is TGCGCCAGCACTCCCAGCGCAGCAGCTATTAACTATGGCTACACCTTC. This sequence encodes CASTPSAAAINYGYTF.

The gene calls are TRBV19 and TRBJ1-5; no clear D gene. Germline loops: CDR1 LNHDA, CDR2 SQIVND (reference sequence). V was cut by 0 bases and J by 4 bases, with 7 bases left in between. The CDR3 length is 14 residues. CDR3 residues: CASSIDGRNQPQHF. The CDR3 region has the DNA TGTGCCAGTAGTATAGATGGCAGAAATCAGCCCCAGCATTTT.

The V call is TRBV5-6, the J call TRBJ1-6; no clear D gene. Per germline, CDR1 SGHDT and CDR2 YYEEEE. The CDR3 length is 11 residues. Trimming pared 3 bases from V and 9 bases from J, leaving 4 bases between. The CDR3 DNA follows: TGTGCCAGCAGCTCAGGTTCACCCCTCCACTTT. It translates to CASSSGSPLHF.

The V gene is TRBV2, the J gene TRBJ1-5, with D tentatively TRBD1 (5 bases). The CDR3 spans 15 residues. Trimming stripped 3 bases from V and 3 bases from J, with 12 bases between. Germline values: CDR1 SNHLY, CDR2 FYNNEI. The CDR3 spells CASSEADRYNQPQHF. CDR3 in DNA: TGTGCCAGCAGTGAGGCTGACAGATACAATCAGCCCCAGCATTTT.

The rearrangement uses TRBV4-1 and TRBJ1-4; unclear D gene. The V end was cut by 3 bases, the J end by 0 bases, with 8 bases between. Germline lookup yields CDR1 MGHRA and CDR2 YSYEKL. The CDR3 loop spans 15 amino acids. For the CDR3, the DNA is TGCGCCAGCAGCCACCGACAAGCAACTAATGAAAAACTGTTTTTT. Translated, it gives CASSHRQATNEKLFF.

V is TRBV18 and J is TRBJ1-6, with 9 bases aligning to TRBD1. V lost 6 bases and J lost 7; bases outside the gene matches: 4. The CDR3 contains 14 residues. Germline lookup yields CDR1 KGHSH and CDR2 LQKENI. The CDR3, as DNA: TGTGCCAGCTCTTCGGGACAGGGAAATTCACCCCTCCACTTT. Translated, it gives CASSSGQGNSPLHF.

This sequence joins TRBV27 and TRBJ1-3; D unclear. The CDR3 sequence is 16 residues long. CDR1 is MNHEY, CDR2 SMNVEV, per germline (reference sequence). The ends were cut back, 8 bases at V and 0 bases at J, with 17 bases in the middle. The CDR3 loop is CASVPNLSPSGNTIYF. The CDR3 DNA is TGTGCCAGCGTCCCCAATCTGTCGCCCTCTGGAAACACCATATATTTT.

The chain combines TRBV24-1 with TRBJ1-5; D ambiguous. The CDR3 spans 14 residues. The V end was cut by 2 bases, the J end by 5 bases, with 9 bases between. From germline, CDR1 is KGHDR and CDR2 SFDVKD. CDR3 DNA sequence: TGTGCCACCAGTGATTCGTACAGCTATCAGCCCCAGCATTTT. This sequence encodes CATSDSYSYQPQHF.

The V call is TRBV11-2, the J call TRBJ2-1; no definite D call. Germline CDR1 is SGHAT and CDR2 is FQNNGV. CDR3 length equals 14 residues. V gave up 3 bases and J gave up 6 bases, with 12 bases separating them. CDR3 DNA sequence: TGTGCCAGCAGCTTGCGGTCCGGCGTCAATGAGCAGTTCTTC. Its protein product is CASSLRSGVNEQFF.

The gene calls are TRBV6-1 and TRBJ1-2; 7 bases match TRBD1. CDR3 length: 17 residues. Unmatched junction bases numbered 16, after V lost 8 bases and J lost 1 base. Germline values: CDR1 MNHNS, CDR2 SASEGT. The CDR3 DNA is TGTGCCAGCGGTGGGATTCTCCGGGACAGCAATAACTATGGCTACACCTTC. It codes for CASGGILRDSNNYGYTF.

This clone was counted between two and nine times. The V gene is TRBV19, the J gene TRBJ2-7; D is unclear. CDR1 is LNHDA, CDR2 SQIVND, per germline (reference sequence). The CDR3 runs to 10 residues. Trimming left V 10 bases short and J 2 bases short, with 6 bases between. The CDR3 DNA reads TGTGCCACCGGAGCCTACGAGCAGTACTTC. Translating it yields CATGAYEQYF.